The 32 T cell receptor beta chains in this list originate from one sample, sequenced in a study of shared clonotypes between healthy human individuals. Produced via immunoSEQ multiplex PCR; TCRdb's table is partial and in-frame only. Counted here are about half a million clones, approximately 71% occurring once; the ten biggest clones make up 12%. Sequencing was done on a sample of PBMCs. The receptors come from a woman aged 40 to 55 in good health. Some clones in this sample may be carry-over from other donors' samples.

This sequence joins TRBV10-2 and TRBJ2-5, with 8 bases fitting TRBD1. The CDR3 has 13 amino acids. Germline V gene data show CDR1 as WSHSY and CDR2 as SAAADI. V was clipped by 5 bases and J by 4 bases; unmatched bases: 3. The CDR3, as DNA: TGCGCCAGCAGTCGACAGGGGCCAGAGACCCAGTACTTC. Its translation is CASSRQGPETQYF.

This sequence joins TRBV7-2 and TRBJ2-5, with D unresolved. The ends were cut back, 1 base at V and 5 bases at J, with 11 bases in the middle. The CDR3 totals 14 residues. The V gene's germline CDR1 is SGHTA and CDR2 FQGNSA. CDR3 DNA: TGTGCCAGCAGCTTAGTGGCCTCGGCGGAGACCCAGTACTTC. Protein sequence: CASSLVASAETQYF.

The gene calls are TRBV5-1 and TRBJ2-7, with D tentatively TRBD1 or TRBD2 (5 bases each). V was clipped by 5 bases and J by 6 bases, with 18 bases between them. The CDR3 contains 14 residues. Germline V lookup: CDR1 SGHRS, CDR2 YFSETQ. CDR3 sequence reads: CASRGERPGGEQYF. The DNA of the CDR3 is TGCGCCAGCAGGGGAGAGCGGCCTGGGGGCGAGCAGTACTTC.

This chain joins TRBV9 and TRBJ2-3, with a possible D match to TRBD2 (6 bases). V dropped 0 bases and J dropped 5 bases, with 13 bases sitting between them. There are 15 residues in the CDR3. CDR1 is SGDLS, CDR2 YYNGEE, per germline. CDR3 residues: CASSVGVRREDTQYF. The DNA for the CDR3 is TGTGCCAGCAGCGTAGGCGTCAGGCGGGAAGATACGCAGTATTTT. Based on the CDR3 plus reference TRBV9 and TRBJ2-3, the full variable domain is DSGVTQTPKHLITATGQRVTLRCSPRSGDLSVYWYQQSLDQGLQFLIQYYNGEERAKGNILERFSAQQFPDLHSELNLSSLELGDSALYFCASSVGVRREDTQYFGPGTRLTVL.

As concerns this clone: A much larger clone sits a single nucleotide away, making a read error possible. Other DNA sequences in the sample encode the same CDR3. The CDR3 protein is CASSLGAGRRRETQYF. DNA of the CDR3: TGTGCCAGCAGTTTAGGGGCAGGGAGAAGGCGTGAGACCCAGTACTTC. The chain has TRBV28 and TRBJ2-5; D may be TRBD1 or TRBD2 (5 bases each). V was pared by 2 bases and J by 5 bases, with 18 bases between. The CDR3 sequence is 16 residues long. From germline, CDR1 is MDHEN and CDR2 SYDVKM.

This rearrangement joins TRBV7-6 to TRBJ2-3, with a tentative D call TRBD1 (5 bases). There are 14 residues in the CDR3. Germline CDR1 reads SGHVS; CDR2 reads FNYEAQ. Trimming pared 7 bases from V and 5 bases from J, leaving 16 bases between. The DNA for the CDR3 is TGTGCCAGCACGAGTAGGGGTTTAGGAGATACGCAGTATTTT. Its protein product is CASTSRGLGDTQYF.

This clone was picked up one time. The germline gene is not matched at one end of the junction; a read error may be the cause. The gene calls are TRBV30 and TRBJ2-7; 12 bases are a match to TRBD2. This CDR3 has 15 residues. Germline assignment: CDR1 GTSNPN and CDR2 SVGIG (reference sequence). The CDR3: CATRLAGAPSDEQYF. As DNA, the CDR3 is TGTGCCACCCGACTAGCGGGAGCCCCCTCCGACGAGCAGTACTTC.

The rearrangement links TRBV19 to TRBJ2-1; 9 bases map to TRBD1. The V and J ends lost 7 bases and 9 bases, in that order; junction bases with no gene match: 7. This CDR3 has 13 residues. Germline lookup yields CDR1 LNHDA and CDR2 SQIVND (reference sequence). CDR3 loop: CASINTGGSEQFF. The CDR3 nucleotides are TGTGCCAGTATTAATACAGGGGGCAGTGAGCAGTTCTTC.

For this clone: This is likely an artifact of a read error, given a far larger clone one base away. This sample also contains other DNA sequences that code for the same CDR3. The chain couples TRBV6-5 to TRBJ2-7, with a possible D match to TRBD1 (5 bases). The CDR3 contains 14 residues. Looked up from germline, CDR1 is MNHEY and CDR2 is SVGAGI. CDR3 nucleotide sequence: TGTGCCAGCAGCCAGGGCAGGCAAACCTACGAGCAATACTTC. Amino acid sequence: CASSQGRQTYEQYF.

The chain links TRBV2 to TRBJ1-5; TRBD1 agrees at 8 bases. The CDR3 is 15 residues long. V gave up 6 bases and J gave up 1 base; unmatched junction bases: 5. Germline CDR1 SNHLY, CDR2 FYNNEI. The CDR3 here is CASSQDRDSNQPQHF. The CDR3 coding sequence is TGTGCCAGCAGCCAGGACAGGGACAGCAATCAGCCCCAGCATTTT.

The chain employs TRBV14 and TRBJ2-5; no firm D call. The J call may not be correct, given that the DNA end is closer to TRBJ2-7. This CDR3 spans 14 amino acids. Looked up from germline, CDR1 is SGHDN and CDR2 is FVKESK. CDR3 amino acids: CASSPRTNPYEQYF. The CDR3, as DNA: TGTGCCAGCAGCCCCAGGACGAACCCCTACGAGCAGTACTTC.

The V call is TRBV19, the J call TRBJ1-4; D may be TRBD1 (5 bases). Trimming took off 0 bases at V and 7 bases at J, with 15 bases between the two ends. CDR3 length equals 16 residues. Per the germline V gene, CDR1 is LNHDA and CDR2 is SQIVND (reference sequence). The DNA of the CDR3 is TGTGCCAGTAGTATAGAGTTCTCCAGGGTAGCTGAAAAACTGTTTTTT. It yields the protein CASSIEFSRVAEKLFF.

As to this clone: Only one base separates this from a far larger clonotype, so it likely reflects a read error. The genes are TRBV7-2 and TRBJ2-5; D is perhaps TRBD1 or TRBD2 (5 bases each). CDR1 and CDR2 from the germline V gene are SGHTA and FQGNSA. This CDR3 has 14 residues. CDR3 coding DNA: TGTGCCAGCAGCCCTCGGGCAGGGAGTGAGACCCAGCACTTC. It codes for CASSPRAGSETQHF. The complete variable domain, with remaining parts taken from reference TRBV7-2 and TRBJ2-5, reads GAGVSQSPSNKVTEKGKDVELRCDPISGHTALYWYRQSLGQGLEFLIYFQGNSAPDKSGLPSDRFSAERTGGSVSTLTIQRTQQEDSAVYLCASSPRAGSETQHFGPGTRLLVL.

This clone was observed at least ten times. The sample holds other DNA sequences that translate to the same CDR3. This chain joins TRBV6-5 and TRBJ1-3; no reliable D call. CDR1 MNHEY and CDR2 SVGAGI come from the germline V gene. The length of the CDR3 is 13 residues. The V end was cut by 0 bases, the J end by 3 bases, with 3 bases between. The DNA of the CDR3 is TGTGCCAGCAGTTACTCGAGTGGAAACACCATATATTTT. This sequence encodes CASSYSSGNTIYF.

The gene calls are TRBV2 and TRBJ2-3; a possible D gene is TRBD1 (6 bases). The germline V and J ends were trimmed by 6 bases and 4 bases, with 8 bases remaining between them. Germline V gene data show CDR1 as SNHLY and CDR2 as FYNNEI. CDR3 length: 12 amino acids. The CDR3 is CASRPGADTQYF. The CDR3 bases are TGTGCCAGCAGGCCAGGGGCAGATACGCAGTATTTT.

J is TRBJ2-5 and V is TRBV7-9; perhaps TRBD1 as D (5 bases). This CDR3 region has 14 residues. V was shortened by 5 bases and J by 3 bases, with 13 bases between the two germline ends. Germline-derived CDR1 and CDR2 are SEHNR and FQNEAQ (reference sequence). The CDR3 bases are TGTGCCAGCAGCACAGGACACGGCGAAGAGACCCAGTACTTC. Its protein is CASSTGHGEETQYF.

This sequence joins TRBV5-6 and TRBJ1-3; D remains ambiguous. V lost 4 bases, J lost 0 bases, and 11 bases lay in between. CDR3 length equals 15 residues. Germline CDR1 and CDR2: SGHDT and YYEEEE. The CDR3 DNA reads TGTGCCAGCAGCGATACAGAGAGCTCTGGAAACACCATATATTTT. Residues: CASSDTESSGNTIYF.

This chain uses TRBV6-6 with TRBJ2-3; no definite D call. The germline V gene encodes CDR1 MNHNY and CDR2 SVGAGI (reference sequence). Between the trimmed V and J ends, which lost 6 bases and 2 bases, there was a span of 12 bases. This CDR3 has 14 amino acids. CDR3 in amino acids: CASSAPDHTDTQYF. The CDR3 DNA follows: TGTGCCAGCAGCGCCCCGGACCACACAGATACGCAGTATTTT.

The J gene is TRBJ1-5, the V gene TRBV19, with 9 bases lining up with TRBD1. In germline, CDR1 is LNHDA, CDR2 SQIVND (reference sequence). The length of the CDR3 is 15 residues. V gave up 4 bases and J gave up 4 bases; unmatched junction bases: 5. The CDR3 here is CASSKDRGGNQPQHF. The CDR3 region has the DNA TGTGCCAGTAGTAAGGACAGGGGAGGAAATCAGCCCCAGCATTTT.

The chain joins TRBV2 to TRBJ2-3, with 7 bases lining up with TRBD2. The CDR3 runs to 14 residues. Trimming removed 8 bases from V and 2 bases from J; junction bases left unmatched: 7. Per germline, CDR1 SNHLY and CDR2 FYNNEI. Written as DNA, the CDR3 is TGTGCCAGCGGCGGGAGTGTTTACACAGATACGCAGTATTTT. Its translation: CASGGSVYTDTQYF.

This rearrangement joins TRBV29-1 to TRBJ2-5, with 9 bases that match TRBD2. The CDR3 sequence is 17 residues long. V shed 6 bases, J shed 5 bases, and the junction held 19 bases outside the gene matches. Germline V gene lookup returns CDR1 SQVTM and CDR2 ANQGSEA. The CDR3 bases are TGCAGCGTCGCGGCTTGGGAGCTAGCGGGATTCGGGGAGACCCAGTACTTC. This codes for CSVAAWELAGFGETQYF.

In its sample, this clone was seen once. This probably arose from a read error, given a far larger clone one base away. Other DNA sequences from this sample encode an identical CDR3 as well. The chain links TRBV2 to TRBJ1-5, with 7 bases lining up with TRBD1. There are 15 residues in the CDR3. CDR1 and CDR2 from the germline V gene are SNHLY and FYNNEI. The DNA for the CDR3 is TGTGCCAGCAGCCGACAGGGTCCGAGCAATCAGCCCCAGCACTTT. Translated: CASSRQGPSNQPQHF.

A word on this clone: A far larger clone lies a single base away; this is likely a read error. The same CDR3 arises from other DNA sequences in this sample as well. The V gene is TRBV6-4, the J gene TRBJ2-1, with 10 bases that match TRBD2. Germline loops: CDR1 MRHNA, CDR2 SNTAGT. This CDR3 spans 15 amino acids. The CDR3 region has the DNA TGTGCCAGCAGCGACTCAGCGGGAGGGAACAATGAGCAGTTCTTC. The encoded protein is CASSDSAGGNNEQFF.

V gene TRBV19 combines with J gene TRBJ1-1; D gene unclear. V was clipped by 5 bases and J by 11 bases, with 18 bases between them. In germline, CDR1 is LNHDA, CDR2 SQIVND (reference sequence). The CDR3 is 13 amino acids. CDR3 amino acids: CASSLGTTHEAFF. CDR3 DNA sequence: TGTGCCAGTAGTCTGGGCACAACCCATGAGGCTTTCTTT.

The chain recombines TRBV7-8 with TRBJ1-4; possibly TRBD1 for D (6 bases). The CDR3 spans 16 residues. Trimming took 5 bases from V and 5 from J, leaving 18 bases between them. Looked up from germline, CDR1 is SGHVS and CDR2 is FQNEAQ. CDR3 sequence: CASSLGGLGQNEKLFF. The CDR3 DNA reads TGTGCCAGCAGCCTAGGGGGACTCGGGCAGAATGAAAAACTGTTTTTT.

This clone appeared a few times. The chain combines TRBV27 with TRBJ1-6; D gene unclear. Germline-derived CDR1 and CDR2 are MNHEY and SMNVEV (reference sequence). This CDR3 has 14 residues. The V and J ends lost 4 bases and 7 bases respectively, with 11 bases between them. As DNA, the CDR3 is TGTGCCAGCAGTTGGAGAGGTGACAATTCACCCCTCCACTTT. Translated: CASSWRGDNSPLHF.

Comment on this clone: One end of the junction fails to match germline, which may point to a read error. This chain connects TRBV7-7 to TRBJ2-1; 11 bases agree with TRBD2. This CDR3 region has 14 residues. Germline lookup yields CDR1 SSHAT and CDR2 FNYEAQ (reference sequence). The CDR3 nucleotides are TGTGCTAGCAGCTTTAACCTAGCGGGAGGTGAGCAGTTCTTC. Encoded protein: CASSFNLAGGEQFF.

This clone was picked up many times. This chain uses TRBV5-4 with TRBJ1-2; no definite D call. CDR1 and CDR2 from the germline V gene are SGHNT and YYREEE (reference sequence). The CDR3 extends over 15 amino acids. The germline V and J ends were trimmed by 2 bases and 3 bases, with 14 bases remaining between them. The CDR3 bases are TGTGCCAGCAGCTTAACGGTCCGCGGCGACTATGGCTACACCTTC. Protein product: CASSLTVRGDYGYTF.

The chain employs TRBV28 and TRBJ2-1; TRBD2 aligns across 13 bases. The CDR3 covers 12 residues. Germline CDR1 is MDHEN and CDR2 is SYDVKM. With V trimmed by 11 bases and J by 5 bases, 0 bases remained unmatched. CDR3 nucleotides: TGTGCCGGGACTAGCGGGAACAATGAGCAGTTCTTC. Its protein product is CAGTSGNNEQFF.

The chain couples TRBV4-3 to TRBJ2-2, with 14 bases fitting TRBD2. CDR3 length equals 18 residues. The V gene end was trimmed by 3 bases and the J gene end by 0 bases; junction bases not matched to a gene: 3. Germline assignment: CDR1 LGHNA and CDR2 YSLEER. The CDR3 coding sequence is TGCGCCAGCAGCCACGGGACTAGCGGGAGCGCGAACACCGGGGAGCTGTTTTTT. Its translation: CASSHGTSGSANTGELFF.

The rearrangement uses TRBV5-1 and TRBJ2-7; D could derive from TRBD1 or TRBD2 (5 bases each). The V end was cut by 4 bases, the J end by 1 base, with 15 bases between. This CDR3 comprises 15 residues. Germline CDR1 SGHRS, CDR2 YFSETQ. In DNA, the CDR3 is TGCGCCAGCAGCGTTACAGGAGGCGGATCCTACGAGCAGTACTTC. Its translation is CASSVTGGGSYEQYF. The full variable domain, completed using reference TRBV5-1 and TRBJ2-7, is KAGVTQTPRYLIKTRGQQVTLSCSPISGHRSVSWYQQTPGQGLQFLFEYFSETQRNKGNFPGRFSGRQFSNSRSEMNVSTLELGDSALYLCASSVTGGGSYEQYFGPGTRLTVT.

The rearrangement uses TRBV4-1 and TRBJ2-7, with 10 bases fitting TRBD1. The germline CDR1 and CDR2 sequences are MGHRA and YSYEKL. The CDR3 is 15 residues long. With 4 bases clipped from V and 3 bases from J, the junction kept 6 bases outside the gene matches. CDR3 coding DNA: TGCGCCAGCAGCCTTAGCCGGGACAGGGGCTACGAGCAGTACTTC. It is translated as CASSLSRDRGYEQYF.